The source of this TCR beta chain is a study of cytomegalovirus exposure and HLA in healthy donors (dated by TCRdb to 2017 to 2019). About the full investigation: An earlier analysis of approximately 600 of the donors reported 250 to 300 Gb of sequence data and around 120 million unique TCR beta sequences from 190 million or so T cells. An early release covering roughly 600 HLA-typed donors comprised approximately 290 gigabases of sequencing data and around 80 million unique TCR sequences. Along with the roughly 670-subject first cohort, a separate validation cohort of 120 different subjects was used. Typing coverage differed by locus: A, B, C, DRB1 and DQB1 were typed in about 620-630 donors, DQA1 in roughly 500, DPA1 in 600 to 610, and DPB1 in approximately 450. Of the 398 genotyped donors, approximately 80% fell in the genetic ancestry cluster associated with self-reported Caucasian donors. Rather than drawing on any new phenotypic data, the later analysis identified candidate immune exposures from TCR beta sequences and the way those sequences occurred across donors. Donor age, sex, ethnicity and CMV serostatus were compiled alongside the repertoire data. The study combined high-throughput TCR immunosequencing, statistical association of individual TCRs with disease status, and machine learning to predict cytomegalovirus infection status. An earlier analysis of 500 to 750 of the donors applied high-throughput TCR beta sequencing to assess whether each TCR beta V gene segment acted as functional or pseudogenic. In a later genetic analysis, genome-wide SNP genotypes for about three fifths of the roughly 670 donors were used, and that subset was treated as a discovery cohort. Four to six DR-DQ haplotypes were handled as single units for association and clustering, since linkage in the cohort was strong. Across approximately 400 genotyped donors of the cohort, an average of about 240,000 unique TCR beta nucleotide sequences per donor were sequenced, and roughly a sixth of those sequences were non-productive. The study aimed to test whether cataloging public T cell receptors could reveal signatures of past pathogen exposure. The study profiled the T cell repertoires of hundreds of subjects by immunosequencing and related them to cytomegalovirus serostatus. Class I and class II HLA loci were covered by the typing at four-digit resolution. A later analysis re-examined previously published TCR beta repertoires from about 670 donors and added high-resolution HLA genotyping to investigate patterns of TCR occurrence. Every discovery cohort repertoire had been produced on one sequencing platform.

The library was prepared using the immunoSEQ multiplex PCR assay. A mixture of 60 forward primers for TCR Vbeta segments and 13 reverse primers for TCR Jbeta segments was used in the multiplex PCR. Amplification of the CDR3 region of rearranged TCR beta genes was performed with a multiplex PCR assay on genomic DNA. The Illumina HiSeq System was used to sequence the amplified TCR beta libraries as 87-base-pair reads. The original methods were these. A later analysis counted 75 million to 100 million unique TCR beta chains across the 500 to 850 repertoires, and some 11 million of these chains were shared by at least two donors. Raw reads were error-corrected and collapsed into unique sequences with a nearest-neighbor algorithm that merged closely related sequences to remove PCR and sequencing errors. CDR3 sequences were aligned to IMGT reference sequences to assign V, D and J gene segments. For a sequence to be retained, a match of at least six nucleotides was required to both a V gene segment and a J gene segment. Rearrangements were called productive when the CDR3 lacked stop codons and stayed in frame with V and J; all others were non-productive. CDR3 was defined according to IMGT convention as the region running from the second conserved V-encoded cysteine to the conserved J-encoded phenylalanine. The earlier analysis of 587 of the donors excluded sequences that lacked an unambiguous match to a single V gene segment. In an earlier analysis of 587 of the donors, V segments were called functional above 56.7% productive rearrangements and were called segregating when the between-donor standard deviation exceeded 5%. A statistical classification framework was built to diagnose cytomegalovirus status from the catalog of TCR beta chain sequences. V and J gene assignment, in a later analysis, came from comparing TCR nucleotide sequences with IMGT/GENE-DB human TR gene sequences. In a later analysis, CDR3 sequences and most-parsimonious VDJ recombination scenarios were assigned using the TCRdist pipeline. In a later analysis, each TCR beta chain was defined by its CDR3 amino acid sequence together with its V-gene family, and reads without a unique V-gene family were excluded. As a way to deal with suspected cross-contamination and a sequencing artifact, a later analysis dropped more than 500 nucleotide sequences that were highly shared and had low generation probability. For each public chain, a later analysis derived a clonal expansion index from normalized ranks of inferred template counts within each repertoire. In a later analysis, generation probabilities were computed with a VDJ recombination model fitted to out-of-frame rearrangements, and the resulting probabilities were checked against IGoR. In a later analysis, hypergeometric tests were used to score TCR-TCR, TCR-HLA and TCR-CMV co-occurrence, with a repertoire-size bias correction applied to TCR pairs. In a later analysis, false discovery rates were estimated by permuting HLA or CMV assignments 20 times. In a later analysis, co-occurring TCRs were grouped with DBSCAN, and TCRdist sequence similarity was added when clustering was performed within HLA-allele-positive subsets. Repertoires with fewer than 30,000 or more than 120,000 public chains were left out of co-occurrence clustering, as were about 5 repertoires with anomalous nucleotide sharing. The table comes from immuneACCESS by way of TCRdb, which keeps in-frame sequences with V and J called. Part of the clones is missing from these tables; in studies checked, under half for an unresolved V gene and the rest for unknown reasons. The D gene and trimming were derived from the DNA, and the V and J assignments and clone size from that table. The sample's records list around 210,000 clones. The top ten clonotypes cover more than 0.95% of the sample.

The paper as a whole reports these results and caveats: In a later genetic analysis, fewer N-insertions in productive TCRs were reported among donors in an Asian-associated ancestry cluster than the 666-donor mean. In a later analysis, HLA-associated TCR beta chains were found to be more clonally expanded and to have lower generation probabilities than equally common non-associated chains. Most TCR sequences were observed very rarely across donors, whereas some public TCRs were present in many individuals. A later analysis reported that several top co-occurrence clusters appeared linked to parvovirus B19, influenza, CMV and Epstein-Barr virus. Strong co-occurrence of HLA alleles, especially DR and DQ, made assigning TCR associations to individual alleles difficult. In the study, around 150 TCR beta chains were listed as associated with cytomegalovirus. Specific HLA alleles were associated with over 15,000 TCR beta sequences at a false discovery rate of 0.05 in a later analysis. Linkage disequilibrium might explain the correlated functional status among segregating V segments, but an unknown experimental factor could not be ruled out. The cohort was sequenced for TCR beta chains only, and without alpha or paired-chain data the features that could be detected were limited. An association between a missense DCLRE1C variant and V-gene and J-gene trimming of TCR beta chains was found in a later genetic analysis and replicated in an independent cohort. For the cohort, immune exposure information was limited to CMV serostatus. The authors suggested that the approach could potentially be extended to other disease states and immunological phenotypes. A later analysis found that TCR association rates varied across HLA loci, with DRB1 alleles showing the most associated TCRs and HLA-C alleles the fewest. In an earlier analysis of some 550 of the donors, most TCR beta V segments were observed in productive rearrangements about 90% or about 30% of the time, broadly matching IMGT annotations. Because HLA typing was unavailable for some donors at each locus, only the typed subset was used in association tests. In a later analysis, most CMV-associated TCR beta chains were found to appear HLA-restricted, with HLA associations seemingly driven largely by CMV exposure. About 15 rarely observed V segments, including chromosome 9 orphons, were excluded from the earlier analysis of some 590 of the donors because counts were too low. A few of the identified cytomegalovirus-associated TCR beta chains were confirmed in vitro to be specific for cytomegalovirus antigens. A group of highly shared sequence variants was considered likely to be a technical artifact of the sequencing pipeline. Sequencing depth was assumed to be roughly uniform across donors in the presence/absence analyses, though that assumption may not hold. Cytomegalovirus status was reported to be diagnosed by the classifier with high specificity and sensitivity in both the original and validation cohorts. Because the 87-base-pair reads could not distinguish some IMGT-functional V segments, including TRBV6-2 and TRBV6-3, those segments were excluded. A further reported finding was that TCR beta sequences accurately predicted the HLA-A and HLA-B alleles for most subjects in the first cohort.

The cohort was made up of approximately 700 healthy bone marrow donors. At the time of sampling, all cohort members were nominally healthy, though unrecorded immune exposures were likely present. The donor tested CMV seropositive and was one of the 289 seropositive cohort members. A peripheral blood sample was collected from each donor, and TCR beta sequencing was performed on peripheral blood mononuclear cells. Genomic DNA was extracted from the blood cell samples with the Qiagen DNeasy Blood Extraction Kit. Reading the germline V gene gives CDR1 MGHDK and CDR2 SYGVNS. Counted from cysteine to phenylalanine, this CDR3 has 16 amino acids. CDR3 DNA is the only sequence kept; it has 48 bases, read in frame from the first base. Here V drops 5 bases and J drops 4 bases, and the junction holds 8 bases not matched to any gene. Concerning this clone itself: The antigen it recognizes is unknown.

This chain joins TRBV25-1 to TRBJ2-1, with 10 bases in between that match TRBD2. Sequencing was performed on PBMCs. This receptor was taken from a girl aged 2 to 10 in good health and CMV-seropositive. The CDR3 protein: CASSKTSGMGYNEQFF. The bases read TGTGCCAGCAGTAAAACTAGCGGGATGGGTTACAATGAGCAGTTCTTC.